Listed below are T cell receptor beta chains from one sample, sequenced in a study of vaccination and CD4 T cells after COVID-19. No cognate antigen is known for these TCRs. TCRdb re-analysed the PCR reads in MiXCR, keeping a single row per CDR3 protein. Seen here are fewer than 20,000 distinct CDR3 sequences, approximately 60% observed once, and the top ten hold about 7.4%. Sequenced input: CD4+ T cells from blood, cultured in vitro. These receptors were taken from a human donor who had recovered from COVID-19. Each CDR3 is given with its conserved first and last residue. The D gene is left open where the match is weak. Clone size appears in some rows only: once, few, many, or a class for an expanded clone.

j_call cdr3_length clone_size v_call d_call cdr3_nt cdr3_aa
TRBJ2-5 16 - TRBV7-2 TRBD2 TGTGCCAGCAGCGGTCGACTAGCCTCAACTCAAGAGACCCAGTACTTC CASSGRLASTQETQYF
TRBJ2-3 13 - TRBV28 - TGTGCCAGCAGTTTTTGGGGCACAGATACGCAGTATTTT CASSFWGTDTQYF
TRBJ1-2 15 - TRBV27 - TGTGCCAGCAGTTTATCATGGGGGGCTAACTATGGCTACACCTTC CASSLSWGANYGYTF
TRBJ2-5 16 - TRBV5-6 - TGTGCCAGCAGCTTTGGACCTAGATACCTACAAGAGACCCAGTACTTC CASSFGPRYLQETQYF
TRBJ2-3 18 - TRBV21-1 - TGTGCCAGCAGCAAAGTCCAACCGGGATCTCCTAGCACAGATACGCAGTATTTT CASSKVQPGSPSTDTQYF
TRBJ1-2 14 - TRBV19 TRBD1 TGTGCCAGTAGTATAGTGACAGGGGGCTATGGCTACACCTTC CASSIVTGGYGYTF
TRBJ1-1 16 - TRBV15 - TGTGCCACCAGCAGAGATTTTGCGGGGTCCGGCACTGAAGCTTTCTTT CATSRDFAGSGTEAFF
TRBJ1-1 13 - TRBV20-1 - TGCAGTGCTTCAAGACTTCTGAACACTGAAGCTTTCTTT CSASRLLNTEAFF
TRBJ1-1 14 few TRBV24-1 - TGTGCCACCAGTGGTGGTAGGACGACCACTGAAGCTTTCTTT CATSGGRTTTEAFF
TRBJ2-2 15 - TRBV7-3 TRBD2 TGTGCCAGCAGCTTAAGGGCTAGCGGGGCCGGGGAGCTGTTTTTT CASSLRASGAGELFF
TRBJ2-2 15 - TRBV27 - TGTGCCAGCACCCTCATGGGGGGTAGTACCGGGGAGCTGTTTTTT CASTLMGGSTGELFF
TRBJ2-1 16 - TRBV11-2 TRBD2 TGTGCCAGCAGCTTGACGGCGGGAGGGGTATACAATGAGCAGTTCTTC CASSLTAGGVYNEQFF
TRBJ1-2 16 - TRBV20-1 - TGCAGTGCTAGAGAGAGGGGGAAGGAGTTAGGCTATGGCTACACCTTC CSARERGKELGYGYTF
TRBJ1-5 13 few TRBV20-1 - TGCAGTGCTAGGGAATTGGGGTTGGAGCCCCAGCATTTT CSARELGLEPQHF
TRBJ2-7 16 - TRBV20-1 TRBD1 TGCAGTGCTAGTCCCGACAGGGGCCTTACTTTCTACGAGCAGTACTTC CSASPDRGLTFYEQYF
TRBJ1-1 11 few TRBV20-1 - TGCAGTGCTGGGGGGGCCACTGAAGCTTTCTTT CSAGGATEAFF
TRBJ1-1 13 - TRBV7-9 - TGTGCCAGCAGCCCGGGGCCCCCCACTGAAGCTTTCTTT CASSPGPPTEAFF
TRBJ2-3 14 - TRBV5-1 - TGCGCCAGCAGCTTGGTTACAGGCACAGATACGCAGTATTTT CASSLVTGTDTQYF
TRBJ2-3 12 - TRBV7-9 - TGTGCCAGCAGCTTTGATGCAGATACGCAGTATTTT CASSFDADTQYF
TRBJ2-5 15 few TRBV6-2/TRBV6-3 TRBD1 TGTGCCAGCAGACTGGACAGGCGCGGCCAAGAGACCCAGTACTTC CASRLDRRGQETQYF
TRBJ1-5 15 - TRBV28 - TGTGCCAGCAGTGACATACAGGGTAGCAATCAGCCCCAGCATTTT CASSDIQGSNQPQHF
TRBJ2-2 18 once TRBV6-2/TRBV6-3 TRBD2 TGTGCCAGCAGCCTTGTTAGCGGGAGGGCTTCGAACACCGGGGAGCTGTTTTTT CASSLVSGRASNTGELFF
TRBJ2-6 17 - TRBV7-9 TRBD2 TGTGCCAGCAGCCCTATCGGGGGGGCGAACGGGGCCAACGTCCTGACTTTC CASSPIGGANGANVLTF
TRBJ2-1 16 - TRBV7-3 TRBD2 TGTGCCAGCAGCCCGAATAGCGGGAGGCCCTACAATGAGCAGTTCTTC CASSPNSGRPYNEQFF
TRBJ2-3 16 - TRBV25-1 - TGTGCCAGCAGTAACGGTCAGAGCCTTAGCACAGATACGCAGTATTTT CASSNGQSLSTDTQYF
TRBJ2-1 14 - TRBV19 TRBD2 TGTGCCAGTAGTATAACGGGAGGGCGTGGTGAGCAGTTCTTC CASSITGGRGEQFF
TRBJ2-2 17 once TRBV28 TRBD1 TGTGCCAGCAGTTGGGGTGACAGGGCCTCGAACACCGGGGAGCTGTTTTTT CASSWGDRASNTGELFF
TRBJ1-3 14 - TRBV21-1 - TGTGCCAGCGGACCGAAAGCTCTTAGGAACACCATATATTTT CASGPKALRNTIYF
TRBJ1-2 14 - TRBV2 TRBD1 TGTGCCAGCAGGACAGGGCAACTTAACTATGGCTACACCTTC CASRTGQLNYGYTF
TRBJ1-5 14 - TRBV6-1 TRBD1 TGTGCCAGCAACCCGGGACAGGGGAATCAGCCCCAGCATTTT CASNPGQGNQPQHF
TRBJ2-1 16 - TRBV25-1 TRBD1 TGTGCCAGCAGAGCCTCGGGGGGACAGGGGATCTTCGGGCAGTTCTTC CASRASGGQGIFGQFF
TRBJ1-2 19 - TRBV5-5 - TGTGCCAGCAGCCTGCGTTCTTGGTTCGGAATATCGGCTAACTATGGCTACACCTTC CASSLRSWFGISANYGYTF
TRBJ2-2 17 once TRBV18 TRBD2 TGTGCCAGCTCACCCTTCGGACTAGCGGGGAACACCGGGGAGCTGTTTTTT CASSPFGLAGNTGELFF
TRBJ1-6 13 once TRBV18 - TGTGCCAGCTCAATCGGGTGGGATTCACCCCTCCACTTT CASSIGWDSPLHF
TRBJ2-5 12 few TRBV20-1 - TGCAGTGCCGGAGAGGGGTTAGAGACCCAGTACTTC CSAGEGLETQYF
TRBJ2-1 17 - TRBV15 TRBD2 TGTGCCACCAGCAGCCCCCTGGGGACTAGCGAGGACAATGAGCAGTTCTTC CATSSPLGTSEDNEQFF
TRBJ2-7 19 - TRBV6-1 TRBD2 TGTGCCAGCAGCCTACGGGGAACTCGAAGACTAGCGGGAGGGTACGAGCAGTACTTC CASSLRGTRRLAGGYEQYF
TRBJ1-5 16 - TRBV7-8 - TGTGCCAGCAGCGGCCGGGGGTCCTTGGGGAATCAGCCCCAGCATTTT CASSGRGSLGNQPQHF
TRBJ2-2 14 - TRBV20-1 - TGCAGTGCATGGGGAGGGGGCGCCTCCGGGGAGCTGTTTTTT CSAWGGGASGELFF
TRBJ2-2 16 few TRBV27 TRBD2 TGTGCCAGCAGTTTATCAGCGGGAGTAATGACCGGGGAGCTGTTTTTT CASSLSAGVMTGELFF
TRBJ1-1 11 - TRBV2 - TGTGCCAGCAGTGGGTTGGGTGAAGCTTTCTTT CASSGLGEAFF
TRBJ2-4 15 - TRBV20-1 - TGCAGTGCTAGTGACCCACTTAGGGGCAAAAACATTCAGTACTTC CSASDPLRGKNIQYF